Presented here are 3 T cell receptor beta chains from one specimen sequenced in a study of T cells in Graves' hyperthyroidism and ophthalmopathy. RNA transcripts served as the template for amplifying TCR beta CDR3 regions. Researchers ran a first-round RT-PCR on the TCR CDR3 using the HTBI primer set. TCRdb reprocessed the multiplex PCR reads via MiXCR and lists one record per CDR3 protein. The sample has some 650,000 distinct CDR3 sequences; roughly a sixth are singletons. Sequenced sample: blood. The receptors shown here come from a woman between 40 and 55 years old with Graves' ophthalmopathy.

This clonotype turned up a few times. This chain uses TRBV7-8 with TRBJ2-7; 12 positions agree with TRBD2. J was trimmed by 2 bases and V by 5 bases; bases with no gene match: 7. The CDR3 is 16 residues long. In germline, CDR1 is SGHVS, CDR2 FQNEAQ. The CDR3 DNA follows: TGTGCCAGCAGCCCGAGGACTAGCGGGACCACCTACGAGCAGTACTTC. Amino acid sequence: CASSPRTSGTTYEQYF.

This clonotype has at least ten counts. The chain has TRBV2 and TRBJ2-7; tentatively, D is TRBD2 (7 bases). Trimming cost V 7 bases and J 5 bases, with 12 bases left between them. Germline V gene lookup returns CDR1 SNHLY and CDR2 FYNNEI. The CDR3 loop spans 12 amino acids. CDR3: CASTQGRDEQYF. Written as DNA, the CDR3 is TGTGCCAGCACGCAGGGGAGGGACGAGCAGTACTTC. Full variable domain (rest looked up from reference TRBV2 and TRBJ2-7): EPEVTQTPSHQVTQMGQEVILRCVPISNHLYFYWYRQILGQKVEFLVSFYNNEISEKSEIFDDQFSVERPDGSNFTLKIRSTKLEDSAMYFCASTQGRDEQYFGPGTRLTVT.

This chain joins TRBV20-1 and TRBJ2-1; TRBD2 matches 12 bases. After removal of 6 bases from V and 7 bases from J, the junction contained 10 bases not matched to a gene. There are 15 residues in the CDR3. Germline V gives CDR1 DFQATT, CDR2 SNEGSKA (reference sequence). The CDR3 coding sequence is TGCAGTGCCACCCGTCCTAGCGGGAGGGGGAATGAGCAGTTCTTC. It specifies CSATRPSGRGNEQFF.